The next 20 T cell receptor beta chains were all read from a single sample in a study of spatial heterogeneity in lung cancer. TCRdb recomputed calls from the 5' RACE reads with MiXCR, one row per CDR3 protein. The sample records approximately 25,000 distinct CDR3 sequences, about 7.2% being singletons. The sample's time point: sample taken at primary tumor resection. The input for sequencing was PBMCs, taken at surgery. These receptor sequences come from a male donor with early-stage non-small cell lung cancer.

Details on this clonotype: A much bigger clone sits one base away, suggesting this may be a read error. The V and J genes are TRBV28 and TRBJ1-2, with 8 bases aligning to TRBD1. Germline V gene lookup returns CDR1 MDHEN and CDR2 SYDVKM. V shed 5 bases and J 5 bases; nucleotides not matched to a gene: 4. The CDR3 is 13 amino acids. The DNA for the CDR3 is TGTGCCAGCAGTACCGGGACAGGATATGGCTACACCTTC. As protein: CASSTGTGYGYTF.

The J gene is TRBJ2-3, the V gene TRBV3-1; TRBD2 agrees at 8 bases. The CDR3 contains 16 residues. Germline values: CDR1 LGHDT, CDR2 YNNKEL (reference sequence). V lost 0 bases to trimming and J lost 1 base; unmatched junction nucleotides: 3. CDR3 amino acids: CASSQDSGDRTDTQYF. The CDR3 DNA reads as TGTGCCAGCAGCCAAGATAGCGGGGATCGCACAGATACGCAGTATTTT.

This clonotype was counted only a few times. The rearrangement links TRBV9 to TRBJ1-3, with D unresolved. In germline, CDR1 is SGDLS, CDR2 YYNGEE. Trimming cost V 4 bases and J 8 bases, with 16 bases left between them. CDR3 length: 14 amino acids. CDR3: CASSPRTAGDTIYF. CDR3 sequence (DNA): TGTGCCAGCAGCCCGCGGACGGCCGGGGACACCATATATTTT.

There are many counts of this clonotype. The chain has TRBV5-1 and TRBJ1-4, with no clear D. The germline CDR1 and CDR2 sequences are SGHRS and YFSETQ. V lost 2 bases and J 5 bases, leaving 13 bases between the germline ends. This CDR3 spans 15 amino acids. The CDR3: CASSFGETINEKLFF. CDR3 DNA: TGCGCCAGCAGCTTCGGGGAGACGATCAATGAAAAACTGTTTTTT.

This clonotype appeared many times. The genes are TRBV28 and TRBJ1-5; D remains ambiguous. V lost 7 bases and J 6 bases, leaving 10 bases between the germline ends. CDR1 and CDR2 (germline): MDHEN, SYDVKM. This CDR3 region has 12 residues. The CDR3 coding sequence is TGTGCCAGCATGTCCTTAGGTCAGCCCCAGCATTTT. This translates into CASMSLGQPQHF.

This clonotype was counted many times. V gene TRBV29-1 combines with J gene TRBJ1-2, with 7 positions matching TRBD1. CDR3 length: 11 residues. The germline V gene encodes CDR1 SQVTM and CDR2 ANQGSEA. J lost 8 bases, V lost 4 bases, and 4 bases had no gene match. CDR3 amino acids: CSVGDSFGYTF. CDR3 bases: TGCAGCGTTGGGGACAGCTTCGGCTACACCTTC.

The table lists this clonotype with many counts. The chain has TRBV28 and TRBJ1-3; a possible D gene is TRBD1 (6 bases). This CDR3 spans 15 amino acids. The V and J ends lost 7 bases and 4 bases respectively, with 17 bases between them. Looked up from germline, CDR1 is MDHEN and CDR2 is SYDVKM. The CDR3 loop is CASTRARGYGNTIYF. The DNA of the CDR3 is TGTGCCAGCACCCGGGCCAGGGGATACGGAAACACCATATATTTT.

Ten or more counts support this clonotype. The V gene is TRBV28, the J gene TRBJ1-5; 8 bases are a match to TRBD1. Trimming removed 10 bases from V and 6 bases from J; junction bases left unmatched: 8. CDR1 is MDHEN, CDR2 SYDVKM, per germline. The CDR3 runs to 13 residues. CDR3 residues: CATRTGWGQPQHF. For the CDR3, the DNA is TGTGCCACCAGGACAGGGTGGGGTCAGCCCCAGCATTTT.

This clonotype occurred many times. This rearrangement joins TRBV7-8 to TRBJ1-1; the D gene is possibly TRBD1 (6 bases). V was clipped by 5 bases and J by 4 bases, with 14 bases between them. The CDR3 consists of 14 residues. Germline loops: CDR1 SGHVS, CDR2 FQNEAQ. CDR3 sequence reads: CASSLQGGGTEAFF. Here the CDR3 DNA reads TGTGCCAGCAGCCTACAGGGTGGGGGCACTGAAGCTTTCTTT.

This clonotype has a count of ten or more. CDR3 region: CASSLTGPEQYF. The CDR3 nucleotides read TGTGCCAGCAGTTTAACAGGGCCCGAGCAGTACTTC. The chain combines TRBV12-3 or TRBV12-4 with TRBJ2-7; possible D gene TRBD1, 6 bases. The CDR3 has 12 amino acids. V dropped 2 bases and J dropped 6 bases, with 8 bases sitting between them.

This clonotype was counted many times. The V call is TRBV6-2 or TRBV6-3, the J call TRBJ1-5; 8 bases agree with TRBD1. CDR3 size: 14 residues. The junction had 2 bases not matched to a gene; V was cut back by 2 bases and J by 5 bases. Germline CDR1 MNHEY, CDR2 SVGEGT. CDR3 bases: TGTGCCAGCAGTTACACAGGGGGGCATCAGCCCCAGCATTTT. Its protein is CASSYTGGHQPQHF.

V and J are TRBV7-2 and TRBJ2-3, with 7 bases matching TRBD2. After removal of 5 bases from V and 7 bases from J, the junction contained 18 bases not matched to a gene. Per germline, CDR1 SGHTA and CDR2 FQGNSA. CDR3 length: 17 amino acids. CDR3 protein: CASSLGLGGSFRNTQYF. The CDR3 bases are TGTGCCAGCAGCCTCGGCTTGGGCGGGAGCTTTAGAAATACGCAGTATTTT.

This chain joins TRBV5-1 and TRBJ2-3, with 10 bases identical to TRBD1. This CDR3 contains 15 residues. Germline V gene sequence: CDR1 SGHRS, CDR2 YFSETQ. J gave up 4 bases and V 4 bases, and 6 bases lay outside the gene matches. CDR3 loop: CASSRDRGGPDTQYF. In DNA form, the CDR3 reads TGCGCCAGCAGCCGGGACAGGGGAGGTCCAGATACGCAGTATTTT.

This clonotype has a count of ten or more. This sequence joins TRBV4-1 and TRBJ1-4; D gene ambiguous. The CDR3 covers 16 residues. V lost 1 base to trimming and J lost 0 bases, with 9 bases between them. The germline V gene encodes CDR1 MGHRA and CDR2 YSYEKL. The DNA of the CDR3 is TGCGCCAGCAGCCAAGTGTACGGGTCAACTAATGAAAAACTGTTTTTT. This sequence encodes CASSQVYGSTNEKLFF.

The rearrangement joins TRBV7-7 to TRBJ2-1; D unclear. Looked up from germline, CDR1 is SSHAT and CDR2 is FNYEAQ (reference sequence). The length of the CDR3 is 15 residues. Trimming took 0 bases from V and 2 from J, leaving 8 bases between them. The CDR3 here is CASSLASSPYNEQFF. The CDR3 DNA is TGTGCCAGCAGCTTAGCCAGCTCCCCCTACAATGAGCAGTTCTTC.

This clonotype occurred a few times. The gene calls are TRBV11-3 and TRBJ2-2, with a weak D call TRBD1 (6 bases). Between the trimmed V and J ends, which lost 1 base and 0 bases, there was a span of 9 bases. Germline values: CDR1 SGHNT, CDR2 YENEEA. The CDR3 loop spans 16 amino acids. CDR3 sequence reads: CASSLVAGANTGELFF. The CDR3 nucleotides are TGTGCCAGCAGCTTAGTGGCAGGGGCGAACACCGGGGAGCTGTTTTTT.

This clonotype was seen ten or more times. V is TRBV2 and J is TRBJ2-2, with 8 bases that match TRBD1. CDR3 length: 15 amino acids. V dropped 7 bases and J dropped 6; count of bases not matched to a gene: 10. Per the germline V gene, CDR1 is SNHLY and CDR2 is FYNNEI. In DNA form, the CDR3 reads TGTGCCAGCAACAGGGGGATGATGGGCGCCGGGGAGCTGTTTTTT. This encodes CASNRGMMGAGELFF.

In this sample, this clonotype turned up many times. The CDR3 is CATSRGGRARADTQYF. The DNA for the CDR3 is TGTGCCACCAGCAGAGGGGGGAGGGCCCGAGCAGATACGCAGTATTTT. The V gene is TRBV15, the J gene TRBJ2-3; 7 bases map to TRBD2. Germline lookup yields CDR1 LNHNV and CDR2 YYDKDF (reference sequence). After removal of 1 base from V and 4 bases from J, the junction contained 8 bases not matched to a gene. The CDR3 is made up of 16 amino acids.

This clonotype has a handful of counts. The chain couples TRBV6-1 to TRBJ2-1; 7 bases match TRBD1. The CDR3 consists of 13 residues. Germline V gene data show CDR1 as MNHNS and CDR2 as SASEGT. V trimming: 6 bases; J trimming: 4 bases; junction bases outside the gene matches: 3. The CDR3 here is CASRWGQYNEQFF. CDR3 coding DNA: TGTGCCAGCAGATGGGGACAGTACAATGAGCAGTTCTTC.

This clonotype was seen ten or more times. The rearrangement joins TRBV28 to TRBJ2-7, with TRBD2 as a possible D gene (5 bases). V lost 3 bases and J 3 bases, leaving 15 bases between the germline ends. There are 15 residues in the CDR3. CDR1 MDHEN and CDR2 SYDVKM come from the germline V gene. The CDR3 region is CASSLGDGGRYEQYF. For the CDR3, the DNA is TGTGCCAGCAGTTTGGGAGACGGCGGGCGCTACGAGCAGTACTTC.